A single sample is the source of the 17 T cell receptor beta chains below, sequenced in a study of CXCR3-negative and CXCR3-positive naive CD8 T cells (dated by TCRdb to between 2018 and 2021). TCRdb records NextSeq 550 as the sequencer. The Human TCR Profiling Kit (MiLaboratory) was used to prepare UMI-labeled 5' RACE TRB cDNA libraries. TCRdb reprocessed the reads, so every CDR3 protein sequence counts as one entry and DNA is not shown. The table for this sample lists 100,000 to 150,000 distinct CDR3 sequences. Around 0.27% of the sample is held by the ten biggest clonotypes. The sample taken for sequencing was naive CXCR3- CD8+ T cells from blood. The meaning of the sample's cell subset or site label: CD45RO-CCR7+CD27+CD95- naive CD8+ T cells lacking CXCR3 (TNR3-). The receptors derive from a human donor in good health. Some clones in this sample may be carry-over from other donors' samples.

This chain uses TRBV6-4 with TRBJ2-2; the D call from TCRdb, TRBD1, cannot be confirmed without DNA. The CDR3 runs 15 residues. CDR1 is MRHNA and CDR2 is SNTAGT in the germline V gene. This chain's CDR3 is CASSFTGGWTGELFF.

CDR3 region: CASSLARIRTDTQYF. The chain uses TRBV7-9 and TRBJ2-3. Per germline, CDR1 SEHNR and CDR2 FQNEAQ (reference sequence). The length of the CDR3 is 15 residues.

This rearrangement joins TRBV21-1 to TRBJ1-4. TRBV21-1 is flagged as a pseudogene. This CDR3 is 16 amino acids long. The CDR3: CASSKGGRGHNEKLFF.

The chain uses TRBV28 and TRBJ1-5. CDR1 MDHEN and CDR2 SYDVKM come from the germline V gene. This CDR3 region has 16 residues. This CDR3 is CASSFISGGGNQPQHF.

The V gene is TRBV2, the J gene TRBJ2-7; the D gene TCRdb calls, TRBD1, cannot be checked with no DNA. Germline values: CDR1 SNHLY, CDR2 FYNNEI. The length of the CDR3 is 14 residues. CDR3 in amino acids: CASSAGTASYEQYF.

This sequence joins TRBV27 and TRBJ2-7; TCRdb picks TRBD2, but there is no DNA to check that call. The germline V gene has CDR1 MNHEY and CDR2 SMNVEV (reference sequence). This CDR3 has 15 residues. CDR3 region: CASSYRAGGSYEQYF.

V is TRBV10-3 and J is TRBJ2-7. The CDR3 has 16 residues. Germline CDR1 and CDR2: ENHRY and SYGVKD. The CDR3: CAITPKGTGRPYEQYF.

The chain links TRBV4-2 to TRBJ2-2. The CDR3 has 16 amino acids. Germline V gene sequence: CDR1 LGHNA, CDR2 YNFKEQ. CDR3 protein: CASSQDRFLGTGELFF.

The CDR3 spells CASSGQGDYNEQFF. This chain uses TRBV19 with TRBJ2-1; TCRdb reports TRBD1, a call that lacks DNA to check it against. The germline V gene has CDR1 LNHDA and CDR2 SQIVND (reference sequence). This CDR3 has 14 amino acids.

The CDR3 sequence is CASTVDSTFREQFF. The gene calls are TRBV9 and TRBJ2-1. Per germline, CDR1 SGDLS and CDR2 YYNGEE. The CDR3 is 14 residues long.

CDR3 amino acids: CASSTTGGSTDTQYF. This sequence joins TRBV12-3 or TRBV12-4 and TRBJ2-3; the TCRdb call, TRBD1, lacks DNA for checking. This CDR3 has 15 residues.

This chain uses TRBV7-3 with TRBJ2-7; absent DNA, TCRdb's TRBD2 call cannot be checked. From germline, CDR1 is SGHTA and CDR2 FQGTGA. CDR3 size: 15 residues. The CDR3 reads CASNPSGREMPEQYF.

The chain couples TRBV4-1 to TRBJ2-5; there is no DNA to check the TCRdb D call of TRBD2. There are 15 residues in the CDR3. Germline CDR1 is MGHRA and CDR2 is YSYEKL. CDR3 in amino acids: CASSQDSTSRETQYF.

The V call is TRBV4-2, the J call TRBJ2-3; the D call from TCRdb, TRBD2, cannot be confirmed without DNA. The germline V gene encodes CDR1 LGHNA and CDR2 YNFKEQ. The CDR3 is 15 residues long. CDR3 residues: CASSPLAETTDTQYF.

The rearrangement uses TRBV30 and TRBJ1-1. Looked up from germline, CDR1 is GTSNPN and CDR2 is SVGIG (reference sequence). The CDR3 totals 13 residues. The CDR3 reads CAWRVAGLTEAFF.

The chain is built from TRBV28 and TRBJ2-7; TCRdb's D call, TRBD2, is unchecked because there is no DNA. The germline gives CDR1 MDHEN, CDR2 SYDVKM. This CDR3 has 14 residues. The CDR3 sequence: CASSTPPSYHEQYF.

CDR3 in amino acids: CASKRGLFTEAFF. The chain couples TRBV25-1 to TRBJ1-1; with no DNA, the TCRdb D assignment of TRBD1 cannot be verified. The CDR3 runs 13 residues. Germline V CDR1 and CDR2: MGHDK, SYGVNS.